Following are 24 T cell receptor beta chains from one sample sequenced in a study of STAT3 mutations in large granular lymphocyte leukemia. Generated by immunoSEQ multiplex PCR, the TCRdb table keeps only in-frame clones and is missing some. The sample yields about 12,000 clones, roughly three quarters seen once. Findings and limits, study-wide: At least one immunodominant TCR beta clonotype appeared in every T-cell large granular lymphocyte leukemia patient.

These receptors' antigens are unknown. Sequencing input: peripheral blood mononuclear cells. The source of these receptors is a man aged 55-75 years with T-cell large granular lymphocyte leukemia. Some clones in this sample may be carry-over from other donors' samples.

The chain recombines TRBV5-1 with TRBJ2-7; the D gene is possibly TRBD1 (6 bases). CDR1 and CDR2 (germline): SGHRS, YFSETQ. V was shortened by 3 bases and J by 7 bases, with 14 bases between the two germline ends. This CDR3 is built from 13 residues. In DNA form, the CDR3 reads TGCGCCAGCAGCTCAAGGGACACCTTGGAGCAGTACTTC. Translating gives CASSSRDTLEQYF.

This chain connects TRBV14 to TRBJ1-2; 8 bases are shared with TRBD1. CDR1 and CDR2 (germline): SGHDN, FVKESK. The CDR3 covers 16 residues. V gave up 1 base and J gave up 5 bases; unmatched junction bases: 9. The CDR3 DNA is TGTGCCAGCAGCCAAGTGGGGGACAGGATTCTTTATGGCTACACCTTC. Encoded protein: CASSQVGDRILYGYTF.

The chain joins TRBV19 to TRBJ2-5; 8 nucleotides line up with TRBD1. The V gene's germline CDR1 is LNHDA and CDR2 SQIVND (reference sequence). The junction had 7 bases not matched to a gene; V was cut back by 5 bases and J by 2 bases. The CDR3 extends over 15 amino acids. CDR3: CASSQVWTGQETQYF. The CDR3 nucleotides read TGTGCCAGTAGTCAGGTCTGGACAGGGCAAGAGACCCAGTACTTC.

V usage is TRBV28 and J usage is TRBJ1-2; the D is unclear. The CDR3 extends over 11 amino acids. Per germline, CDR1 MDHEN and CDR2 SYDVKM. V lost 3 bases to trimming and J lost 2 bases, with 1 base between them. CDR3 bases: TGTGCCAGCAGTTTGAACTATGGCTACACCTTC. As protein: CASSLNYGYTF.

The chain combines TRBV30 with TRBJ1-2; TRBD1 might be the D (5 bases). The V end was cut by 0 bases, the J end by 3 bases, with 11 bases between. The CDR3 spans 14 residues. Germline V gene lookup returns CDR1 GTSNPN and CDR2 SVGIG (reference sequence). CDR3 protein: CAWSVEQADYGYTF. The CDR3 DNA follows: TGTGCCTGGAGTGTTGAACAGGCGGACTATGGCTACACCTTC.

The rearrangement uses TRBV5-1 and TRBJ2-3; 14 bases match TRBD2. CDR1 is SGHRS, CDR2 YFSETQ, per germline. The J segment lost 4 bases and the V segment lost 0 bases, leaving 4 bases of the junction unmatched. CDR3 size: 17 residues. The CDR3 coding sequence is TGCGCCAGCAGCTTGGGACTAGCGGGAGGGAACGCAGATACGCAGTATTTT. Amino acids: CASSLGLAGGNADTQYF.

This rearrangement joins TRBV5-1 to TRBJ1-5, with TRBD1 matching 7 bases. This CDR3 region has 14 residues. J lost 1 base, V lost 3 bases, and 1 base had no gene match. Germline-derived CDR1 and CDR2 are SGHRS and YFSETQ. Here the CDR3 DNA reads TGCGCCAGCAGCTCGGGACAGAGCAATCAGCCCCAGCATTTT. Translated, it gives CASSSGQSNQPQHF.

This chain links TRBV5-4 with TRBJ2-3; weak D call: TRBD1 (6 bases). The CDR3 sequence is 13 residues long. The V end lost 1 base, the J end lost 7 bases, and 10 bases lay between the germline ends. From germline, CDR1 is SGHNT and CDR2 YYREEE (reference sequence). CDR3 residues: CASSLLQGNTQYF. The CDR3 DNA follows: TGTGCCAGCAGCTTGTTACAGGGTAATACGCAGTATTTT.

V is TRBV6-1 and J is TRBJ2-5; 9 bases match TRBD1. V trimming: 4 bases; J trimming: 4 bases; junction bases outside the gene matches: 10. Germline CDR1 MNHNS, CDR2 SASEGT. This CDR3 comprises 16 residues. The chain's CDR3 is CASSGRDRATGETQYF. The CDR3 bases are TGTGCCAGCAGTGGTAGGGACAGGGCGACGGGAGAGACCCAGTACTTC.

The J gene is TRBJ1-2, the V gene TRBV5-5; a possible D gene is TRBD1 (6 bases). The length of the CDR3 is 13 residues. Trimming took off 4 bases at V and 8 bases at J, with 15 bases between the two ends. CDR1 SGHKS and CDR2 YYEKEE come from the germline V gene (reference sequence). CDR3 region: CASSTDSLGGYTF. The CDR3 bases are TGTGCCAGCAGCACGGACAGCCTCGGGGGCTACACCTTC.

The genes are TRBV5-1 and TRBJ1-1, with D unresolved. This CDR3 has 14 amino acids. V lost 0 bases, J lost 1 base, and 7 bases lay in between. CDR1 and CDR2 (germline): SGHRS, YFSETQ. CDR3 DNA: TGCGCCAGCAGCTTGGGCAGTAGGAACACTGAAGCTTTCTTT. Translation: CASSLGSRNTEAFF.

In its sample, this clone was seen once. V gene TRBV5-1 combines with J gene TRBJ2-7, with a tentative D call TRBD2 (6 bases). V was cut by 0 bases and J by 3 bases, with 13 bases left in between. Germline V gene lookup returns CDR1 SGHRS and CDR2 YFSETQ. This CDR3 has 15 amino acids. The CDR3: CASSLAPGDLYEQYF. CDR3 coding DNA: TGCGCCAGCAGCTTGGCCCCGGGAGACCTCTACGAGCAGTACTTC.

The chain carries TRBV5-1 and TRBJ2-7; 10 nucleotides align to TRBD2. Germline CDR1 is SGHRS and CDR2 is YFSETQ. The CDR3 contains 18 residues. V gave up 2 bases and J gave up 4 bases; unmatched junction bases: 15. The CDR3 loop is CASSFRMITGTSAYEQYF. CDR3 in DNA: TGCGCCAGCAGCTTTCGGATGATAACCGGGACTAGCGCGTACGAGCAGTACTTC.

The V and J genes are TRBV7-9 and TRBJ2-3; TRBD2 might be the D (5 bases). The CDR3 loop spans 15 amino acids. Germline-derived CDR1 and CDR2 are SEHNR and FQNEAQ (reference sequence). V lost 3 bases to trimming and J lost 4 bases, with 14 bases between them. The CDR3 nucleotides read TGTGCCAGCAGCTTCGACGGCCCGAGGGCAGATACGCAGTATTTT. It translates to CASSFDGPRADTQYF.

This chain uses TRBV7-3 with TRBJ2-3, with D perhaps TRBD2 (5 bases). The germline V gene has CDR1 SGHTA and CDR2 FQGTGA. CDR3 length equals 15 residues. V was shortened by 5 bases and J by 3 bases, with 15 bases between the two germline ends. The DNA of the CDR3 is TGTGCCAGCAGCCCCGGACCAGCGGATACAGATACGCAGTATTTT. It specifies CASSPGPADTDTQYF.

This sequence joins TRBV11-2 and TRBJ2-7, with D unclear. The V end lost 5 bases, the J end lost 3 bases, and 17 bases lay between the germline ends. Germline CDR1 reads SGHAT; CDR2 reads FQNNGV. CDR3 length equals 15 residues. CDR3 sequence reads: CASSRDLPPNYEQYF. CDR3 in DNA: TGTGCCAGCAGCCGCGACTTACCTCCGAACTACGAGCAGTACTTC.

The chain combines TRBV6-5 with TRBJ2-5; TRBD1 matches 9 bases. Germline assignment: CDR1 MNHEY and CDR2 SVGAGI. The CDR3 length is 14 residues. The junction had 5 bases not matched to a gene; V was cut back by 5 bases and J by 4 bases. The CDR3 DNA reads as TGTGCCAGCAGTACGCACAGGGGGCGAGAGACCCAGTACTTC. Its protein product is CASSTHRGRETQYF.

This chain connects TRBV28 to TRBJ2-7, with D perhaps given as TRBD1 or TRBD2 (6 bases each). Germline lookup yields CDR1 MDHEN and CDR2 SYDVKM. V dropped 1 base and J dropped 4 bases, with 14 bases sitting between them. CDR3 length: 15 residues. The CDR3 region is CASSLSLGGGYEQYF. CDR3 DNA sequence: TGTGCCAGCAGTTTATCCCTCGGAGGGGGGTACGAGCAGTACTTC.

In its sample, this clone was seen once. V gene TRBV29-1 combines with J gene TRBJ2-1; unclear D gene. Deletions cut 4 bases from V and 5 bases from J, with 9 bases between. From germline, CDR1 is SQVTM and CDR2 ANQGSEA. The CDR3 is 12 amino acids. The CDR3 bases are TGCAGCGTTGTTACGTTAGACAATGAGCAGTTCTTC. It encodes CSVVTLDNEQFF.

V and J are TRBV21-1 and TRBJ1-4; the tabulated D call, TRBD1, remains unverified against the DNA. TRBV21-1 is noted as a pseudogene. This CDR3 spans 16 amino acids. The CDR3 loop is CASILPRRVSSEKLFF. DNA of the CDR3: TGTGCCAGCATCCTTCCCAGGCGTGTCAGTTCCGAAAAACTGTTTTTT.

This clone was detected only a few times. This chain links TRBV18 with TRBJ2-6; D may be TRBD2 (6 bases). Germline loops: CDR1 KGHSH, CDR2 LQKENI. The CDR3 has 17 residues. The germline V and J ends were trimmed by 0 bases and 4 bases, with 13 bases remaining between them. CDR3 sequence (DNA): TGTGCCAGCTCACCACCGCCGGGAGCCGCAGGGGCCAACGTCCTGACTTTC. Protein: CASSPPPGAAGANVLTF.

This chain connects TRBV5-1 to TRBJ2-3; D is uncertain. V was shortened by 0 bases and J by 1 base, with 9 bases between the two germline ends. CDR3 length: 15 residues. CDR1 and CDR2 from the germline V gene are SGHRS and YFSETQ. CDR3 loop: CASSLDGLGTDTQYF. The CDR3 DNA reads as TGCGCCAGCAGCTTGGACGGTCTGGGCACAGATACGCAGTATTTT.

CDR3 residues: CASSDGGKDTEAFF. The CDR3 bases are TGTGCCAGCAGTGACGGGGGCAAGGACACTGAAGCTTTCTTT. The V call is TRBV9, the J call TRBJ1-1; possibly TRBD1 for D (6 bases). The CDR3 totals 14 residues. CDR1 is SGDLS and CDR2 is YYNGEE in the germline V gene. V lost 5 bases and J lost 3, with 14 bases in between.

The chain carries TRBV7-8 and TRBJ2-3; a possible D gene is TRBD2 (6 bases). Germline V gives CDR1 SGHVS, CDR2 FQNEAQ. V was shortened by 0 bases and J by 0 bases, with 13 bases between the two germline ends. The CDR3 runs 17 residues. CDR3 sequence reads: CASSLAGGTSSTDTQYF. The CDR3, as DNA: TGTGCCAGCAGCTTAGCGGGAGGCACTTCTAGCACAGATACGCAGTATTTT.